These 5 T cell receptor beta chains came from one sample sequenced in a study of blood T cell repertoires in COVID-19. Produced via immunoSEQ multiplex PCR; TCRdb's table is partial and in-frame only. The profile covers about 400,000 clones, with approximately 89% appearing a single time and approximately 1.5% taken by the ten largest. Sequenced input: PBMCs or T cells enriched from blood (not recorded which). These receptors all stem from a woman under 40 who had recovered from COVID-19.

The rearrangement joins TRBV7-6 to TRBJ2-1, with D perhaps TRBD1 (6 bases). The CDR3 is made up of 16 amino acids. The germline V gene has CDR1 SGHVS and CDR2 FNYEAQ. With 5 bases removed from V and 1 base from J, the gap between germline ends came to 15 bases. The CDR3: CASSPQGSTSYNEQFF. The DNA of the CDR3 is TGTGCCAGCAGCCCCCAGGGGTCTACGTCCTACAATGAGCAGTTCTTC.

This rearrangement joins TRBV5-1 to TRBJ2-7, with 12 bases that match TRBD1. V gave up 2 bases and J gave up 6 bases; unmatched junction bases: 9. Per germline, CDR1 SGHRS and CDR2 YFSETQ. The CDR3 is 16 amino acids. In DNA, the CDR3 is TGCGCCAGCAGCTTAGGGGACAGGGGGCCCTGGGGCGAGCAGTACTTC. Amino acid sequence: CASSLGDRGPWGEQYF.

The chain links TRBV12-2 to TRBJ2-3; TRBD1, as called in the table, went unchecked against the DNA. TRBV12-2 is noted as a pseudogene. The CDR3 length is 19 residues. CDR3 nucleotide sequence: TGTGCAAGTCGCTTATGTCTGTGTGCGGACAGTCTCTACACAGATACGCAGTATTTT. Protein: CASRLCLCADSLYTDTQYF.

This clone was observed a handful of times. Here the CDR3 reads CASSDRQGDEQFF. The CDR3 nucleotides are TGTGCCAGCAGTGATAGACAGGGCGATGAGCAGTTCTTC. The chain combines TRBV6-1 with TRBJ2-1; TRBD1 agrees at 7 bases. The CDR3 has 13 amino acids. The V and J ends lost 3 bases and 8 bases, in that order; junction bases with no gene match: 4. Germline V lookup: CDR1 MNHNS, CDR2 SASEGT.

Notes on this clone: Other DNA sequences from this sample encode an identical CDR3 as well. The chain uses TRBV30 and TRBJ1-2; 10 bases are shared with TRBD1. Per germline, CDR1 GTSNPN and CDR2 SVGIG (reference sequence). The CDR3 spans 13 residues. J lost 5 bases, V lost 3 bases, and 3 bases had no gene match. As DNA, the CDR3 is TGTGCCTGGAGCCTGGGACAGGGGTATGGCTACACCTTC. Translated, it gives CAWSLGQGYGYTF.